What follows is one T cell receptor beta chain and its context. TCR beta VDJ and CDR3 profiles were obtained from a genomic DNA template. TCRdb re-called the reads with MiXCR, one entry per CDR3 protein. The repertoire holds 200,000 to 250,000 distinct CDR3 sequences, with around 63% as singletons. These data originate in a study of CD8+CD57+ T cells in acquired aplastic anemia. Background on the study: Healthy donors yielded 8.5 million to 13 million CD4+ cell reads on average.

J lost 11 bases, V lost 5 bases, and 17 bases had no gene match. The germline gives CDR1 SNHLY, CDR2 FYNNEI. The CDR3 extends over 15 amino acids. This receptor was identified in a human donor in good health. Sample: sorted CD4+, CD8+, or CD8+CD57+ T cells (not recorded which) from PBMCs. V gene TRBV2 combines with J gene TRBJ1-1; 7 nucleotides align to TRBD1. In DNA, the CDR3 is TGTGCCAGCAGTCTGACCTCTGGAGGGGGCGCCGGTGCTTTCTTT. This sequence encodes CASSLTSGGGAGAFF. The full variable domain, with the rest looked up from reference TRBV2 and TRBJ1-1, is EPEVTQTPSHQVTQMGQEVILRCVPISNHLYFYWYRQILGQKVEFLVSFYNNEISEKSEIFDDQFSVERPDGSNFTLKIRSTKLEDSAMYFCASSLTSGGGAGAFFGQGTRLTVV.